This TCR beta chain was sequenced for a study of cytomegalovirus exposure and HLA in healthy donors. Study as a whole: From HLA-typed donors, an early data release held tens of millions of unique TCRs.

This CDR3 has 18 residues. The germline gives CDR1 SGHNT, CDR2 YENEEA. The V and J ends lost 5 bases and 0 bases, in that order; junction bases with no gene match: 11. Concerning this clone: Its antigen remains unidentified.

PCR used 60 Vbeta primers and 13 Jbeta primers. Profiled with immunoSEQ multiplex PCR; TCRdb holds only in-frame clones, not every one. The sample consists of some 77,000 clones, 75% to 90% of them appearing once. Broader study findings: CMV serostatus was the only immune exposure information that was available. In an earlier analysis, productive rearrangement rates for most beta V segments clustered near 87% or 30%. Presence/absence analysis assumed near-uniform sequencing depth across donors.

This clonotype was obtained from a man over 45 in good health and CMV-seropositive. This chain uses TRBV11-3 with TRBJ2-1, with TRBD2 matching 9 bases. Sample: PBMCs. The CDR3 here is CASSTRVSGSDSYNEQFF. CDR3 DNA sequence: TGTGCCAGCAGCACCCGTGTTAGCGGGAGCGACTCCTACAATGAGCAGTTCTTC.